This T cell receptor (beta chain) was sequenced in a study of T cell repertoires in cytomegalovirus infection. Study-level information: Through public TCR beta signatures, both CMV infection and matching HLA type were indicated.

Study-level results: Ex vivo, HLA-C-restricted CMV-specific TCR beta clonotypes prevailed over the rest of the response.

There are 14 residues in the CDR3. V lost 0 bases, J lost 6 bases, and 3 bases stayed unmatched. CDR1 is SGHTA, CDR2 FQGNSA, per germline. This clonotype was counted ten times or more. No antigen is known for it. A single record per CDR3 protein comes from TCRdb applying MiXCR to the reads. This sample has more than 140,000 distinct CDR3 sequences, with about 6% found just once. This TCR was recovered from a human donor in good health (CMV status not recorded). Some clones in this sample may be carry-over from other donors' samples. The specimen was PBMCs. The chain has TRBV7-2 and TRBJ2-7; 9 bases are a match to TRBD2. This chain's CDR3 is CASSLAASGVEQYF. CDR3 in DNA: TGTGCCAGCAGCTTAGCGGCTAGCGGGGTCGAGCAGTACTTC.